This T cell receptor (beta chain) was captured by sequencing in a study of cytomegalovirus exposure and HLA in healthy donors. Germline values: CDR1 MRHNA, CDR2 SNTAGT. Trimming at V came to 7 bases and at J to 3 bases, leaving 6 bases not matched to a gene. This CDR3 has 14 residues. PCR amplification relied on 60 Vbeta primers (plus 13 Jbeta primers). Original handling: Later, roughly 77 million unique TCR beta chains were counted in an analysis, and some 10 million of them were shared. Produced via immunoSEQ multiplex PCR; TCRdb's table is partial and in-frame only. The V and J calls and clone size are taken from that table; D and trimming were inferred from the DNA. The table includes nearly 200,000 clones, over 65% detected once. Study conclusions and caveats: Later analysis demonstrated an association between a missense DCLRE1C variant and TCR beta V- and J-gene trimming.

Points on this clone: What it binds is not known.

The source is a boy between 2 and 10 years old in good health and CMV-seronegative. The chain has TRBV6-4 and TRBJ1-2; 9 nucleotides match TRBD1. The sample comprised PBMCs. The CDR3, as DNA: TGTGCCAGCATCCTACAGGGGGCCCACTATGGCTACACCTTC. It encodes CASILQGAHYGYTF.